Listed below are T cell receptor beta chains from one sample, sequenced in a study of graft-versus-host responses after intestinal transplantation. Libraries were prepared by immunoSEQ multiplex PCR; TCRdb keeps only in-frame clonotypes and omits some of them. This table holds over 65,000 clones, more than 85% found once. These receptors have no known antigen. The material was unstimulated CD8+ T cells sorted from spleen or lymph node cells, obtained before transplant. All receptors come from a human donor who was the organ donor for an intestinal transplant. Both conserved end residues are part of each CDR3. A D gene is named only where the DNA matches it firmly. A row's size may be missing; if present it is once, few, many or a size class.

size: NA
J: TRBJ2-1
D: TRBD2
V: TRBV29-1
DNA: TGCAGCGTTGAAGGGGGCCTAGCGGGAGTCAATGAGCAGTTCTTC
CDR3: CSVEGGLAGVNEQFF

size: NA
J: TRBJ2-7
D: NA
V: TRBV7-2
DNA: TGTGCCAGCAGCTCGCCTAACTTAGGGACCTCGGGGTCCTACGAGCAGTACTTC
CDR3: CASSSPNLGTSGSYEQYF

size: NA
J: TRBJ2-7
D: NA
V: TRBV7-9
DNA: TGTGCCAGCAGCTATGGGGTGAGCAACGAGCAGTACTTC
CDR3: CASSYGVSNEQYF

size: once
J: TRBJ1-5
D: TRBD1
V: TRBV4-2
DNA: TGTGCCAGCAGCCAAGAACCGGGACAGGGGGTTTCTGGTAATCAGCCCCAGCATTTT
CDR3: CASSQEPGQGVSGNQPQHF

size: NA
J: TRBJ2-5
D: NA
V: TRBV12-5
DNA: TGTGCTAGTGGTCCGGGGACAGCGGGGTGGGAGACCCAGTACTTC
CDR3: CASGPGTAGWETQYF

size: NA
J: TRBJ2-7
D: NA
V: TRBV21-1
DNA: TGTGCCAGCAGCAAAGTTGGTTTTTGGGGCAGATCATACGAGCAGTACTTC
CDR3: CASSKVGFWGRSYEQYF

size: NA
J: TRBJ2-2
D: NA
V: TRBV9
DNA: TGTGCCAGCAGCGTGCTACGCCACACTGACACCGGGGAGCTGTTTTTT
CDR3: CASSVLRHTDTGELFF

size: NA
J: TRBJ2-5
D: NA
V: TRBV5-4
DNA: TGTGCCAGCAGCCCACCGGACTCCGGGGAGACCCAGTACTTC
CDR3: CASSPPDSGETQYF

size: NA
J: TRBJ2-1
D: TRBD2
V: TRBV5-6
DNA: TGTGCCAGCATGAGACTAGCGGGAGAGAATGAGCAGTTCTTC
CDR3: CASMRLAGENEQFF

size: NA
J: TRBJ1-2
D: NA
V: TRBV27
DNA: TGTGCCAGCAGTTTATCTACTAACTATGGCTACACCTTC
CDR3: CASSLSTNYGYTF

size: NA
J: TRBJ1-2
D: TRBD1
V: TRBV29-1
DNA: TGCAGCGTGAGGGGAGGACAGGGAGTTTATGGCTACACCTTC
CDR3: CSVRGGQGVYGYTF

size: NA
J: TRBJ1-1
D: TRBD1
V: TRBV6-5
DNA: TGTGCCAGCAGTTACTCGAGGACAGGGGGCACCGCTGAAGCTTTCTTT
CDR3: CASSYSRTGGTAEAFF

size: NA
J: TRBJ2-7
D: TRBD2
V: TRBV27
DNA: TGTGGCAGCAGGCCGGGACTAGCGGGACGCGAGCAGTACTTC
CDR3: CGSRPGLAGREQYF

size: NA
J: TRBJ1-1
D: NA
V: TRBV4-1
DNA: TGCGCCAGCAGCCAAGTTTCAGGAAGAGGCACTGAAGCTTTCTTT
CDR3: CASSQVSGRGTEAFF

size: NA
J: TRBJ1-5
D: NA
V: TRBV6-1
DNA: TGTGCCAGCAAGACGGGCCCAGGGAGCAATCAGCCCCAGCATTTT
CDR3: CASKTGPGSNQPQHF

size: NA
J: TRBJ2-5
D: TRBD2
V: TRBV4-1
DNA: TGCGCCAGCAGCCAAGATAGTCCGGGGGGGTACCAAGAGACCCAGTACTTC
CDR3: CASSQDSPGGYQETQYF

size: NA
J: TRBJ2-2
D: NA
V: TRBV19
DNA: TGTGCCAGTAAAGAGGGGTACCCCACCGGGGAGCTGTTTTTT
CDR3: CASKEGYPTGELFF

size: NA
J: TRBJ1-2
D: NA
V: TRBV11-2
DNA: TGTGCCAGCAGCTTAGACTGGCCGGCCCCAAGCTACACCTTC
CDR3: CASSLDWPAPSYTF

size: NA
J: TRBJ2-6
D: NA
V: TRBV27
DNA: TGTGCCAGCAGTTTATCAGGTGGACTTGGGGCCAACGTCCTGACTTTC
CDR3: CASSLSGGLGANVLTF

size: NA
J: TRBJ2-7
D: TRBD2
V: TRBV6-5
DNA: TGTGCCAGCGGCCCTGGGGGGGAGGGCTACGAGCAGTACTTC
CDR3: CASGPGGEGYEQYF

size: NA
J: TRBJ1-1
D: TRBD1
V: TRBV19
DNA: TGTGCCAGTAGTCTAGGACAGGGTTGGACTGAAGCTTTCTTT
CDR3: CASSLGQGWTEAFF

size: NA
J: TRBJ1-2
D: NA
V: TRBV19
DNA: TGTGCCAGTAGTGACTCGGGGGGCAGCAACTATGGCTACACCTTC
CDR3: CASSDSGGSNYGYTF

size: NA
J: TRBJ2-3
D: NA
V: TRBV25-1
DNA: TGTGCCAGCAGTGACCCCCTAGGCAGCTCTAGCACAGATACGCAGTATTTT
CDR3: CASSDPLGSSSTDTQYF

size: few
J: TRBJ1-5
D: NA
V: TRBV6-1
DNA: TGTGCCAGCAGTGAAATGGGGCAGGGAGGTCAGCCCCAGCATTTT
CDR3: CASSEMGQGGQPQHF

size: NA
J: TRBJ2-1
D: NA
V: TRBV7-8
DNA: TGTGCCAGCAGCTTGCAGTGGTCCTACAATGAGCAGTTCTTC
CDR3: CASSLQWSYNEQFF

size: NA
J: TRBJ1-2
D: NA
V: TRBV11-2
DNA: TGTGCCAGCACCCCCGAGTCCCGCTATGGCTACACCTTC
CDR3: CASTPESRYGYTF